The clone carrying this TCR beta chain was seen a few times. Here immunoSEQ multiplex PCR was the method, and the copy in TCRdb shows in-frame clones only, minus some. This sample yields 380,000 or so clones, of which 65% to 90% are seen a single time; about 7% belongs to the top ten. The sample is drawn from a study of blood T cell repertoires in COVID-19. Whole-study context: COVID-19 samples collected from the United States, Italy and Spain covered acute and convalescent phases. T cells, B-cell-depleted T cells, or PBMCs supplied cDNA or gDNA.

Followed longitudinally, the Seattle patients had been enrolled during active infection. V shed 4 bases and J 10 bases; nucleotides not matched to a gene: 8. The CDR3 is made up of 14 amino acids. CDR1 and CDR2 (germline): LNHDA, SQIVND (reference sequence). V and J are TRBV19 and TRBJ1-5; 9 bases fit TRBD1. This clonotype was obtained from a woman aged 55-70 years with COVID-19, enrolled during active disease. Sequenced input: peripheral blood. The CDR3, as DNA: TGTGCCAGTAGTAAGGACAGGGGCTACCTACCCCAGCATTTT. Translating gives CASSKDRGYLPQHF.